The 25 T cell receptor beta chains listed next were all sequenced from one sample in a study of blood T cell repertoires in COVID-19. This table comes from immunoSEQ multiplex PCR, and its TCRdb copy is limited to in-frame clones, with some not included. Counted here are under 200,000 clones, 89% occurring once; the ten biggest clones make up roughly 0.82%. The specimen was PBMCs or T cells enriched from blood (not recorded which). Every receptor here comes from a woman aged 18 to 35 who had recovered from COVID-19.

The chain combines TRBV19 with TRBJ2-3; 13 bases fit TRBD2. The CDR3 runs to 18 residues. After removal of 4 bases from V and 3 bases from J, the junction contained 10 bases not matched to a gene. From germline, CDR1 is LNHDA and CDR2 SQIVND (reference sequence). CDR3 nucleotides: TGTGCCAGTAGTAAAACTAGCGGGAGGGCCTGGGAAACAGATACGCAGTATTTT. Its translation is CASSKTSGRAWETDTQYF.

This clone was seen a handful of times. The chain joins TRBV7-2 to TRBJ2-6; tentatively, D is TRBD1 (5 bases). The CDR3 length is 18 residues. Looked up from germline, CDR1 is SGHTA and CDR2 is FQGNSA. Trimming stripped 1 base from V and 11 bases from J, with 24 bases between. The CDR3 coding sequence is TGTGCCAGCAGCTTAGTTCCCATTTCTACAGGACCCATGGACGTCCTGACTTTC. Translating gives CASSLVPISTGPMDVLTF.

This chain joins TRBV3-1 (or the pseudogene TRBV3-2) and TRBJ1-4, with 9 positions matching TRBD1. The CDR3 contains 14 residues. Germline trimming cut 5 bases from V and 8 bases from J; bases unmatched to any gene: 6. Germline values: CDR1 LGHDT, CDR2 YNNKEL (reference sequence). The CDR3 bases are TGTGCCAGCAGCAGTGGGACAGGGTACGAAAAACTGTTTTTT. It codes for CASSSGTGYEKLFF.

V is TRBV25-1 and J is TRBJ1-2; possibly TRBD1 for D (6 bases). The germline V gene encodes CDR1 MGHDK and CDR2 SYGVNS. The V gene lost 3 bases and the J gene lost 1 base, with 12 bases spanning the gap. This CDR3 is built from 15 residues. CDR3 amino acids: CASSDNRVGNYGYTF. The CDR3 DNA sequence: TGTGCCAGCAGTGACAACAGGGTTGGTAACTATGGCTACACCTTC.

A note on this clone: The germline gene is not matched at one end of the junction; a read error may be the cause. The CDR3 DNA reads TGTGCCAGCAGCGGGGACAGTTACGGGCAGTACTTC. It codes for CASSGDSYGQYF. The chain carries TRBV5-6 and TRBJ2-7; the match to TRBD1 covers 7 bases. The CDR3 totals 12 residues. CDR1 and CDR2 (germline): SGHDT, YYEEEE.

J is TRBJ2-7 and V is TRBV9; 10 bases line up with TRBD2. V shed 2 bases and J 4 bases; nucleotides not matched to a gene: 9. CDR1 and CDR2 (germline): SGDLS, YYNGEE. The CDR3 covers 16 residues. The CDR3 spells CASSVNPSGSLYEQYF. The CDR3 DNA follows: TGTGCCAGCAGCGTTAATCCTAGCGGGAGCTTGTACGAGCAGTACTTC.

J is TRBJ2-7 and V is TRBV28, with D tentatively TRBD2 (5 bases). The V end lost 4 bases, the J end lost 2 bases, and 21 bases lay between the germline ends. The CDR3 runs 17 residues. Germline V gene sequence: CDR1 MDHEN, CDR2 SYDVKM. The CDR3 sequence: CASSSTAGVGLAYEQYF. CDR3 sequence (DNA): TGTGCCAGCAGTTCTACAGCCGGGGTTGGCTTGGCCTACGAGCAGTACTTC.

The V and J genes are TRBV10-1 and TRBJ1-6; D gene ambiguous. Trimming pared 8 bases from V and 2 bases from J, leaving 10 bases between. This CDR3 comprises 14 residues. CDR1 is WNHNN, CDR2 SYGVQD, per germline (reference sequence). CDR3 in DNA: TGCGCCAGCGCCGGGGTCCCCTATAATTCACCCCTCCACTTT. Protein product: CASAGVPYNSPLHF.

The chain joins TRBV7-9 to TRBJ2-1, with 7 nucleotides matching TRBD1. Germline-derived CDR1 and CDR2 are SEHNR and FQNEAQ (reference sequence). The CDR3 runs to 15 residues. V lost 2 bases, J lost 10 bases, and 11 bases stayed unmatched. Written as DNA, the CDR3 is TGTGCCAGCAGCTTACAGGGGGTTCGTTCCTGGGAGCAGTTCTTC. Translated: CASSLQGVRSWEQFF.

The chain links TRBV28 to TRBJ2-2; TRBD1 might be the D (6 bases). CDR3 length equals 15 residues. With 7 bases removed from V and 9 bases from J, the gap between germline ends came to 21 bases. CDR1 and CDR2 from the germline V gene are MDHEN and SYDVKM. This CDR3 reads CASTPAGTSRRELFF. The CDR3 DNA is TGTGCCAGCACCCCGGCAGGGACATCTCGCCGGGAGCTGTTTTTT.

CDR3 protein: CASSWLYNEQFF. CDR3 nucleotides: TGTGCCAGTAGTTGGCTTTACAATGAGCAGTTCTTC. The V call is TRBV19, the J call TRBJ2-1; D is undetermined. Trimming took 5 bases from V and 4 from J, leaving 6 bases between them. Germline V gives CDR1 LNHDA, CDR2 SQIVND (reference sequence). The CDR3 is made up of 12 amino acids.

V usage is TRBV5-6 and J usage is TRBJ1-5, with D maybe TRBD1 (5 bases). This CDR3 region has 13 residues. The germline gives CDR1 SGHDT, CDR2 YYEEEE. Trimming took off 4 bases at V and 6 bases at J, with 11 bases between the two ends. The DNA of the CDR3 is TGTGCCAGCAGCGGAGGGGTTAGTCAGCCCCAGCATTTT. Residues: CASSGGVSQPQHF.

This CDR3 is CASSSLAGVSDTQYF. The CDR3 DNA reads as TGTGCCAGTAGTAGCCTAGCGGGAGTATCCGATACGCAGTATTTT. The chain is built from TRBV19 and TRBJ2-3; 10 bases agree with TRBD2. J was trimmed by 6 bases and V by 4 bases; bases with no gene match: 7. Germline V CDR1 and CDR2: LNHDA, SQIVND (reference sequence). This CDR3 is built from 15 residues.

The CDR3 loop is CASRQGLAQPQHF. CDR3 DNA sequence: TGTGCCAGCAGGCAGGGTCTCGCTCAGCCCCAGCATTTT. This chain links TRBV27 with TRBJ1-5; D perhaps matches TRBD1 (5 bases). Trimming removed 6 bases at V and 6 bases at J, with 12 bases between. The germline V gene encodes CDR1 MNHEY and CDR2 SMNVEV (reference sequence). This CDR3 is built from 13 residues.

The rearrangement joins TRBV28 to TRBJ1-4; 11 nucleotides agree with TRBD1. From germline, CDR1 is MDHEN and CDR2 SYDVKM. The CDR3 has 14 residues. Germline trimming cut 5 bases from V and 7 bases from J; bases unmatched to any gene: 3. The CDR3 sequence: CASSLGQGAEKLFF. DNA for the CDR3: TGTGCCAGCAGTCTCGGACAGGGGGCTGAAAAACTGTTTTTT.

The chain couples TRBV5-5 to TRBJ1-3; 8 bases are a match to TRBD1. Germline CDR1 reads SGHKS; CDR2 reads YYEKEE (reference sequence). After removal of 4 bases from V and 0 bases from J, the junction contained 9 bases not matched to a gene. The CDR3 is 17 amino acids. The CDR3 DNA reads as TGTGCCAGCAGCCCTGGACAGGGCCCCTACTCTGGAAACACCATATATTTT. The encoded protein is CASSPGQGPYSGNTIYF. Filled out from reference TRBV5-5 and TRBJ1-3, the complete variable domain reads DAGVTQSPTHLIKTRGQQVTLRCSPISGHKSVSWYQQVLGQGPQFIFQYYEKEERGRGNFPDRFSARQFPNYSSELNVNALLLGDSALYLCASSPGQGPYSGNTIYFGEGSWLTVV.

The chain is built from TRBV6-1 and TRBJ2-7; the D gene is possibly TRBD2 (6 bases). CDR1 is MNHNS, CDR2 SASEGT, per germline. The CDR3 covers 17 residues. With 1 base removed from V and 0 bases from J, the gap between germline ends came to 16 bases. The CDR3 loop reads CASSEVLGGGVSYEQYF. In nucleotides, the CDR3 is TGTGCCAGCAGTGAAGTATTGGGGGGTGGCGTCTCCTACGAGCAGTACTTC.

CDR3 DNA sequence: TGCGCCAGCAGCCCCTCGACAGGATCACGTTCACCCCTCCACTTT. It is translated as CASSPSTGSRSPLHF. This chain joins TRBV5-1 and TRBJ1-6, with D maybe TRBD1 (6 bases). From germline, CDR1 is SGHRS and CDR2 YFSETQ. With 4 bases removed from V and 9 bases from J, the gap between germline ends came to 17 bases. The CDR3 is made up of 15 amino acids.

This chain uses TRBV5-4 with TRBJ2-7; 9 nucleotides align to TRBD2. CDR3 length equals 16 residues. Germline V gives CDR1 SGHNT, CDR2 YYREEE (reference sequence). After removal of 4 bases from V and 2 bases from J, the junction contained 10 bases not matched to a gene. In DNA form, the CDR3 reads TGTGCCAGCAGCCCTGCTAGCGGGACGCCCCCCTACGAGCAGTACTTC. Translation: CASSPASGTPPYEQYF.

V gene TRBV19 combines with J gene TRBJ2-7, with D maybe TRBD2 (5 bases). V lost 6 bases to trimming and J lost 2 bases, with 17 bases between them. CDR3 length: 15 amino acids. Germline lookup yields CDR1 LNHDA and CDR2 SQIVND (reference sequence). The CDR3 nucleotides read TGTGCCAGTAGCCCATGGTCTGAGGGTACCTACGAGCAGTACTTC. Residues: CASSPWSEGTYEQYF.

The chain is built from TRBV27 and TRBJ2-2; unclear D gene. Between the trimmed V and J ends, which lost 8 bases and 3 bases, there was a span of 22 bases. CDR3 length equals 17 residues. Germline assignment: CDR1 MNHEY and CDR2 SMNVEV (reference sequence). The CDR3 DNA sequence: TGTGCCAGCCCTAACAAGACTGGCCGAGGCGACACCGGGGAGCTGTTTTTT. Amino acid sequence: CASPNKTGRGDTGELFF.

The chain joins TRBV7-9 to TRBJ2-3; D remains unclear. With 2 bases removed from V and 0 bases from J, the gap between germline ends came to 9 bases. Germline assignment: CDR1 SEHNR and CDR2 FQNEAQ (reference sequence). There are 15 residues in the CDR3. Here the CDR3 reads CASSLIRSSTDTQYF. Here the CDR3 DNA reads TGTGCCAGCAGCTTAATCAGATCTAGCACAGATACGCAGTATTTT.

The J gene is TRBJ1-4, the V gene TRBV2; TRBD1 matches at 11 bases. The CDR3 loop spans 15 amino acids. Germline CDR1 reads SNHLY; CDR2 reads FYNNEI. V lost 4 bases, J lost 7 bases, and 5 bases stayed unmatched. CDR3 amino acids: CASSARGQGVEKLFF. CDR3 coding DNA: TGTGCCAGCAGTGCTAGGGGACAGGGGGTTGAAAAACTGTTTTTT.

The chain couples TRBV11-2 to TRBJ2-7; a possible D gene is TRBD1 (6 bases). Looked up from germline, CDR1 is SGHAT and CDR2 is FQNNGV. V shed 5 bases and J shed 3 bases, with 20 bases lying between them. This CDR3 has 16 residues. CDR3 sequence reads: CASSRLKGQSLYEQYF. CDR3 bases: TGTGCCAGCAGCCGCTTAAAAGGACAGAGCCTCTACGAGCAGTACTTC.

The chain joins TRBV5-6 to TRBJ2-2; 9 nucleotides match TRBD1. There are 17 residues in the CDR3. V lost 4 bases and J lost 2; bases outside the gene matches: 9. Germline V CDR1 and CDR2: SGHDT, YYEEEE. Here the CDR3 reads CASSQTWDRDNTGELFF. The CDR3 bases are TGTGCCAGCAGCCAAACCTGGGACAGGGATAACACCGGGGAGCTGTTTTTT.